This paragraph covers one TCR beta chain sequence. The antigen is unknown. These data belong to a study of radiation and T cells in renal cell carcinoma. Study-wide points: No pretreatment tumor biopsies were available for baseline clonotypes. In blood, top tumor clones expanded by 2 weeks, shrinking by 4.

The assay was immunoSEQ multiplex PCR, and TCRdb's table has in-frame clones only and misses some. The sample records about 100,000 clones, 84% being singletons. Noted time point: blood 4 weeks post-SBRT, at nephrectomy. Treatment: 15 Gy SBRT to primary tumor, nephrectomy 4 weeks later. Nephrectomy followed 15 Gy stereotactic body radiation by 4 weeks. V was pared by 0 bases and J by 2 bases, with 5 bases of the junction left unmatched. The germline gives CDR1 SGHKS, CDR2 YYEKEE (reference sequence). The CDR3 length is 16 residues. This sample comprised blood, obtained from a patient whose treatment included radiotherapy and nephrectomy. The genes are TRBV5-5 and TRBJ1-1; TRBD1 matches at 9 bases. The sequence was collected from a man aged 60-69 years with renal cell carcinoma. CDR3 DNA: TGTGCCAGCAGCTTGGACCCGACAGGGGGAAACACTGAAGCTTTCTTT. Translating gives CASSLDPTGGNTEAFF.